This T cell receptor (beta chain) was obtained from a study of Ad26.COV2.S vaccination and SARS-CoV-2 variants. At the level of the study: This donor came from the COV1001 trial of Ad26.COV2.S. Participants got Ad26.COV2.S intramuscularly, once or twice 56 days apart. Findings and caveats of the study: Following vaccination, spike-specific CD8+ and CD4+ T cell responses reportedly exhibited substantial breadth.

As to this clone: Its antigen is as yet unknown.

Using immunoSEQ multiplex PCR, the repertoire was profiled, and TCRdb retains in-frame clones only, with some absent. The data show 250,000 to 300,000 clones, around 87% seen once. This CDR3 contains 17 residues. Trimming cost V 4 bases and J 2 bases; bases outside gene matches: 12. Germline V gene sequence: CDR1 SGDLS, CDR2 YYNGEE. Specified treatment: about 20 received Ad26.COV2.S at low or high dose, single or two shots; roughly five received placebo; per-sample allocation not given. Following the first vaccine or placebo injection, samples were taken on day 63. The administered vaccine (an Ad26 vector) expressed Wuhan-strain SARS-CoV-2 spike.

The receptor's source is a person aged 18-65 years who received the Ad26.COV2.S COVID-19 vaccine or a placebo. This sample comprised peripheral blood, obtained in a trial of Ad26.COV2.S vaccine versus placebo. The chain recombines TRBV9 with TRBJ1-2; 9 positions match TRBD1. The CDR3 DNA follows: TGTGCCAGCAGCCGTCCTGCTGGGACAGGGTTGAACTATGGCTACACCTTC. Protein: CASSRPAGTGLNYGYTF. Full variable domain (rest looked up from reference TRBV9 and TRBJ1-2): DSGVTQTPKHLITATGQRVTLRCSPRSGDLSVYWYQQSLDQGLQFLIQYYNGEERAKGNILERFSAQQFPDLHSELNLSSLELGDSALYFCASSRPAGTGLNYGYTFGSGTRLTVV.